The TCR beta chain described here comes from a study of blood T cells in healthy people across ages. For the second PCR, which ran for about 6 to 11 cycles, a sample-barcoded 5' primer and a J-beta primer mix were used. One entry per CDR3 protein results from TCRdb running MiXCR on the 5' RACE reads. The data hold under 800,000 distinct CDR3 sequences, with more than 20% observed a single time. This clonotype was counted a few times. This receptor was identified in a man between 70 and 80 years old in good health. Sequenced: blood.

DNA of the CDR3: TGTGCCAGCAGTGTTCAGGGCGAGATAGCCAAAAACATTCAGTACTTC. This gives the protein CASSVQGEIAKNIQYF. The V and J genes are TRBV2 and TRBJ2-4; D perhaps matches TRBD1 (5 bases). CDR1 and CDR2 from the germline V gene are SNHLY and FYNNEI. The CDR3 totals 16 residues. V was pared by 4 bases and J by 0 bases, with 13 bases between. The whole variable domain, filled in from reference TRBV2 and TRBJ2-4, reads EPEVTQTPSHQVTQMGQEVILRCVPISNHLYFYWYRQILGQKVEFLVSFYNNEISEKSEIFDDQFSVERPDGSNFTLKIRSTKLEDSAMYFCASSVQGEIAKNIQYFGAGTRLSVL.